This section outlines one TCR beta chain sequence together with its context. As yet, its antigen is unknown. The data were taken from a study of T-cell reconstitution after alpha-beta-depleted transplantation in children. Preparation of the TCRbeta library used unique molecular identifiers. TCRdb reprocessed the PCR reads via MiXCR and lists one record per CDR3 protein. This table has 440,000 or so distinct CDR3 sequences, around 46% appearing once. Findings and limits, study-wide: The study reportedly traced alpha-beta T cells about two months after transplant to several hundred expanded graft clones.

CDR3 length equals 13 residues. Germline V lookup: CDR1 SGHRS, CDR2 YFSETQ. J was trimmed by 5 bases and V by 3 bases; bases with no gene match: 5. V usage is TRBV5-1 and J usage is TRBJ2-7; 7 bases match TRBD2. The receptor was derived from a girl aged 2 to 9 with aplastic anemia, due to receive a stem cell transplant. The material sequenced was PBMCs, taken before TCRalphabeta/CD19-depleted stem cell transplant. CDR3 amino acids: CASSSTGGHEQYF. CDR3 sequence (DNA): TGCGCCAGCAGCTCCACGGGGGGACACGAGCAGTACTTC.